This passage covers 2 T cell receptor beta chains from one sample sequenced in a study of T-cell reconstitution after alpha-beta-depleted transplantation in children. Preparation of the TCRbeta library involved a method that used unique molecular identifiers. MiXCR, applied by TCRdb to the PCR reads, yields one record per CDR3 protein. The data hold 200,000 to 300,000 distinct CDR3 sequences, with 24% observed a single time. The sample in question was PBMCs, mostly from graft donor cells, obtained 360 days after TCRalphabeta/CD19-depleted stem cell transplant. These receptors originate from a female patient under 10 years old who had a stem cell transplant for congenital amegakaryocytic thrombocytopenia, so the T cells may come from the graft donor.

The chain employs TRBV12-3 or TRBV12-4 and TRBJ2-1; TRBD2 matches 10 bases. J lost 1 base, V lost 6 bases, and 3 bases had no gene match. This CDR3 has 15 residues. The DNA for the CDR3 is TGTGCCAGCAGCCAACTAGCGGGATCCTACAATGAGCAGTTCTTC. Residues: CASSQLAGSYNEQFF.

This chain joins TRBV12-3 or TRBV12-4 and TRBJ2-1, with D possibly TRBD2 on 6 matching bases. Trimming took 3 bases from V and 3 from J, leaving 9 bases between them. CDR3 length equals 14 residues. The CDR3 DNA reads TGTGCCAGCAGTTTTCGGGACTTCTACAATGAGCAGTTCTTC. It specifies CASSFRDFYNEQFF.